These 25 T cell receptor beta chains originate from one sample sequenced in a study of cytomegalovirus exposure and HLA in healthy donors. Primers: 60 Vbeta forward and 13 Jbeta reverse. The data were produced by immunoSEQ multiplex PCR, yet TCRdb's version contains in-frame clones alone and is incomplete. The sample yields about 260,000 clones, roughly four fifths seen once. The sequencing sample was made of PBMCs. The source of these receptors is a woman in her thirties or forties in good health and CMV-seropositive.

This rearrangement joins TRBV11-2 to TRBJ2-3, with TRBD1 as a possible D gene (5 bases). The V gene's germline CDR1 is SGHAT and CDR2 FQNNGV. The CDR3 is 16 residues long. V shed 6 bases and J shed 0 bases, with 16 bases lying between them. In DNA form, the CDR3 reads TGTGCCAGCAGAAACCCCGACAGCACTAGCACAGATACGCAGTATTTT. Protein: CASRNPDSTSTDTQYF.

The gene calls are TRBV27 and TRBJ2-3; 8 positions match TRBD2. V trimming: 2 bases; J trimming: 0 bases; junction bases outside the gene matches: 1. This CDR3 is built from 15 residues. Per the germline V gene, CDR1 is MNHEY and CDR2 is SMNVEV (reference sequence). DNA of the CDR3: TGTGCCAGCAGTTTAGGCGGGGGGAGCACAGATACGCAGTATTTT. It translates to CASSLGGGSTDTQYF.

The rearrangement uses TRBV2 and TRBJ1-6, with D unclear. The CDR3 runs to 15 residues. Looked up from germline, CDR1 is SNHLY and CDR2 is FYNNEI. Trimming shortened V by 7 bases and J by 1 base, and 11 bases separated the two germline ends. The CDR3 here is CASKTEWSYNSPLHF. In nucleotides, the CDR3 is TGTGCCAGCAAGACGGAGTGGTCCTATAATTCACCCCTCCACTTT.

The chain is built from TRBV5-4 and TRBJ2-5, with 7 nucleotides matching TRBD1. Judging by the DNA end, TRBJ2-7 fits better; the J call may be wrong. CDR1 is SGHNT and CDR2 is YYREEE in the germline V gene (reference sequence). The CDR3 runs to 13 residues. The CDR3 spells CASSFDRANEQYF. DNA of the CDR3: TGTGCCAGCAGCTTTGACAGGGCTAACGAGCAGTACTTC.

V gene TRBV28 combines with J gene TRBJ2-7; TRBD1 might be the D (5 bases). The germline V gene encodes CDR1 MDHEN and CDR2 SYDVKM. The V and J ends lost 5 bases and 0 bases respectively, with 8 bases between them. The CDR3 extends over 13 amino acids. The CDR3 DNA follows: TGTGCCAGCAGTCAGGGTAGCTCCTACGAGCAGTACTTC. Protein: CASSQGSSYEQYF.

The chain is built from TRBV6-6 and TRBJ2-1; possibly TRBD1 for D (5 bases). Germline V CDR1 and CDR2: MNHNY, SVGAGI (reference sequence). The CDR3 sequence is 13 residues long. Trimming pared 5 bases from V and 4 bases from J, leaving 9 bases between. The CDR3 sequence is CASSIGHYNEQFF. DNA for the CDR3: TGTGCCAGCAGTATCGGACATTACAATGAGCAGTTCTTC.

A few counts support this clone. The chain links TRBV2 to TRBJ2-1, with D perhaps TRBD2 (6 bases). Per the germline V gene, CDR1 is SNHLY and CDR2 is FYNNEI. The CDR3 has 14 residues. Trimming pared 1 base from V and 4 bases from J, leaving 8 bases between. The CDR3 nucleotides are TGTGCCAGCAGTGAAGTACGGGAGTACAATGAGCAGTTCTTC. Amino acids: CASSEVREYNEQFF.

The chain is built from TRBV4-1 and TRBJ2-3, with D perhaps TRBD2 (5 bases). V lost 0 bases, J lost 2 bases, and 12 bases lay in between. Germline lookup yields CDR1 MGHRA and CDR2 YSYEKL. This CDR3 comprises 16 residues. CDR3 DNA: TGCGCCAGCAGCCAAGAGGACTCACTTTCCACAGATACGCAGTATTTT. Protein product: CASSQEDSLSTDTQYF.

The chain couples TRBV7-9 to TRBJ2-3; D may be TRBD2 (5 bases). V lost 3 bases to trimming and J lost 3 bases, with 10 bases between them. The CDR3 covers 14 residues. Looked up from germline, CDR1 is SEHNR and CDR2 is FQNEAQ (reference sequence). CDR3 residues: CASSFGGMTDTQYF. The CDR3 DNA is TGTGCCAGCAGCTTTGGAGGTATGACAGATACGCAGTATTTT.

This chain uses TRBV9 with TRBJ1-2; 9 bases match TRBD1. With 4 bases clipped from V and 4 bases from J, the junction kept 8 bases outside the gene matches. The V gene's germline CDR1 is SGDLS and CDR2 YYNGEE. The CDR3 is made up of 15 amino acids. CDR3 residues: CASSFSRDRAYGYTF. As DNA, the CDR3 is TGTGCCAGCAGCTTTAGTCGGGACAGGGCCTATGGCTACACCTTC.

The chain employs TRBV13 and TRBJ2-3; 10 nucleotides match TRBD2. The CDR3 is 16 residues long. The J segment lost 2 bases and the V segment lost 5 bases, leaving 7 bases of the junction unmatched. The V gene's germline CDR1 is PRHDT and CDR2 FYEKMQ (reference sequence). This CDR3 reads CASSGRTSGTTDTQYF. DNA of the CDR3: TGTGCCAGCAGCGGAAGGACTAGCGGCACCACAGATACGCAGTATTTT.

The chain carries TRBV7-3 and TRBJ2-1; TRBD2 aligns across 13 bases. J lost 7 bases, V lost 5 bases, and 11 bases had no gene match. The CDR3 length is 17 residues. Germline lookup yields CDR1 SGHTA and CDR2 FQGTGA. The CDR3 region has the DNA TGTGCCAGCAGCCCGGGACTAGCGGGAATTAGTAGTAATGAGCAGTTCTTC. Its protein product is CASSPGLAGISSNEQFF.

The V and J genes are TRBV4-3 and TRBJ2-1, with TRBD2 matching 11 bases. CDR3 length: 21 amino acids. After removal of 0 bases from V and 0 bases from J, the junction contained 13 bases not matched to a gene. Germline CDR1 reads LGHNA; CDR2 reads YSLEER. CDR3 residues: CASSQDPPLAGGSSSYNEQFF. The CDR3 coding sequence is TGCGCCAGCAGCCAAGATCCTCCGCTAGCGGGAGGTTCAAGCTCCTACAATGAGCAGTTCTTC.

This clone has a single count. As DNA, the CDR3 is TGTGCCAGCAGCTTAGGATGGGAGTTATCCTACGAGCAGTACTTC. Translating it yields CASSLGWELSYEQYF. This chain uses TRBV7-2 with TRBJ2-7; tentative D call: TRBD2 (5 bases). CDR1 SGHTA and CDR2 FQGNSA come from the germline V gene. The CDR3 is made up of 15 amino acids. V was cut by 1 base and J by 1 base, with 11 bases left in between.

The chain couples TRBV28 to TRBJ2-7; the match to TRBD2 covers 9 bases. Trimming removed 4 bases from V and 1 base from J; junction bases left unmatched: 5. This CDR3 has 15 residues. Germline CDR1 MDHEN, CDR2 SYDVKM. The CDR3 DNA sequence: TGTGCCAGCAGTTCGGTTAGCGGGAGTTCCTACGAGCAGTACTTC. Its translation is CASSSVSGSSYEQYF.

This chain links TRBV7-2 with TRBJ1-2; 8 bases match TRBD1. The CDR3 covers 14 residues. Germline values: CDR1 SGHTA, CDR2 FQGNSA. V trimming: 7 bases; J trimming: 1 base; junction bases outside the gene matches: 5. The CDR3 loop reads CASTRGPVNYGYTF. DNA of the CDR3: TGTGCCAGCACCAGGGGGCCGGTTAACTATGGCTACACCTTC.

This clone was picked up a small number of times. This rearrangement joins TRBV5-1 to TRBJ2-7; D possibly corresponds to TRBD1 (6 bases). The CDR3 is made up of 15 amino acids. With 0 bases removed from V and 2 bases from J, the gap between germline ends came to 12 bases. The germline V gene has CDR1 SGHRS and CDR2 YFSETQ. CDR3 loop: CASSLVGDTAYEQYF. In DNA, the CDR3 is TGCGCCAGCAGCTTGGTGGGGGACACAGCCTACGAGCAGTACTTC.

V usage is TRBV29-1 and J usage is TRBJ1-2, with D possibly being TRBD1 (5 bases). Germline V gene data show CDR1 as SQVTM and CDR2 as ANQGSEA. Trimming took 3 bases from V and 7 from J, leaving 15 bases between them. This CDR3 has 13 residues. CDR3 protein: CSVDPPGRGGYTF. Here the CDR3 DNA reads TGCAGCGTTGATCCTCCGGGGAGGGGTGGCTACACCTTC.

The rearrangement links TRBV25-1 to TRBJ1-1; D is ambiguous. V lost 5 bases and J 4 bases, leaving 11 bases between the germline ends. This CDR3 is 13 amino acids long. The germline gives CDR1 MGHDK, CDR2 SYGVNS. Written as DNA, the CDR3 is TGTGCCAGCAGTTTGGCCTCCATCACTGAAGCTTTCTTT. This gives the protein CASSLASITEAFF.

The chain recombines TRBV19 with TRBJ1-4; possible D gene TRBD1, 5 bases. The CDR3 is made up of 16 amino acids. Germline values: CDR1 LNHDA, CDR2 SQIVND (reference sequence). Trimming stripped 7 bases from V and 0 bases from J, with 15 bases between. The CDR3 coding sequence is TGTGCCAGTAATGAAGGGGCAACCTCAACTAATGAAAAACTGTTTTTT. As protein: CASNEGATSTNEKLFF.

This clone was detected a few times. The chain is built from TRBV7-3 and TRBJ2-1, with 11 bases aligning to TRBD2. The germline V gene has CDR1 SGHTA and CDR2 FQGTGA. The CDR3 is made up of 13 amino acids. V shed 10 bases, J shed 7 bases, and the junction held 6 bases outside the gene matches. The CDR3 DNA reads as TGTGCCATTTCGACTAGCGGGACAAATGAGCAGTTCTTC. As protein: CAISTSGTNEQFF.

The chain links TRBV4-3 to TRBJ2-1; possibly TRBD1 for D (5 bases). The CDR3 contains 13 residues. V dropped 0 bases and J dropped 9 bases, with 9 bases sitting between them. Germline CDR1 reads LGHNA; CDR2 reads YSLEER. The CDR3: CASSQDRVGEQFF. The CDR3 bases are TGCGCCAGCAGCCAAGACAGGGTGGGTGAGCAGTTCTTC.

The chain uses TRBV28 and TRBJ1-1; tentatively, D is TRBD1 (5 bases). The V end was cut by 5 bases, the J end by 1 base, with 11 bases between. CDR1 is MDHEN and CDR2 is SYDVKM in the germline V gene. CDR3 length: 14 amino acids. The CDR3 nucleotides are TGTGCCAGCAGTGGTGGACACCAGAACACTGAAGCTTTCTTT. This translates into CASSGGHQNTEAFF.

This clone was observed a few times. This chain's CDR3 is CAWSVGTGIAQYF. For the CDR3, the DNA is TGTGCCTGGAGTGTGGGAACAGGGATTGCTCAGTACTTC. The chain joins TRBV30 to TRBJ2-7, with a possible D match to TRBD1 (6 bases). The V and J ends lost 0 bases and 10 bases respectively, with 16 bases between them. Germline CDR1 reads GTSNPN; CDR2 reads SVGIG (reference sequence). The CDR3 is 13 residues long.

V gene TRBV6-5 combines with J gene TRBJ2-2; D not resolved. Between the trimmed V and J ends, which lost 0 bases and 0 bases, there was a span of 5 bases. The length of the CDR3 is 15 residues. Germline-derived CDR1 and CDR2 are MNHEY and SVGAGI. The CDR3 loop is CASSYSASNTGELFF. The CDR3 DNA reads TGTGCCAGCAGTTACTCGGCATCGAACACCGGGGAGCTGTTTTTT.